Included here is one T cell receptor beta chain sequence, with context. The data derive from a study of T cell changes during pregnancy in multiple sclerosis. TCRdb's table, derived via immunoSEQ multiplex PCR, lists solely in-frame clones and lacks some. The repertoire has 65,000 to 85,000 clones, 85% to 90% of them found once; the top ten carry over 7.5%. The CDR3 sequence is 16 residues long. The germline CDR1 and CDR2 sequences are MNHNS and SASEGT. Trimming removed 4 bases from V and 0 bases from J, with 16 bases in between. V and J are TRBV6-1 and TRBJ2-7; D possibly corresponds to TRBD2 (6 bases). Sample: peripheral blood, taken after pregnancy. The receptor's source is a female donor in good health, enrolled as a control in a pregnancy study. CDR3 nucleotides: TGTGCCAGCAGTGGCCTTCTCGGGGGAGGCTCCTACGAGCAGTACTTC. It is translated as CASSGLLGGGSYEQYF.